This TCR beta chain derives from a study of blood T cell repertoires in COVID-19. Authors' methods: By means of reference gene primer amplification, nucleated cell counts were estimated. Profiled with immunoSEQ multiplex PCR; TCRdb holds only in-frame clones, not every one. The V and J calls and clone size come from that table; D and trimming were worked out from the DNA. The table has 49,000 or so clones, roughly 80% seen once. The CDR3 loop spans 15 amino acids. The V end was cut by 4 bases, the J end by 5 bases, with 19 bases between. The germline gives CDR1 SGHRS, CDR2 YFSETQ. Material for sequencing was peripheral blood. This clonotype originated in a man in his 60s with active COVID-19. The gene calls are TRBV5-1 and TRBJ2-7; a weak D match, TRBD2 (6 bases). The CDR3 sequence is CASSAPGLLGNEQYF. DNA of the CDR3: TGCGCCAGCAGCGCTCCGGGACTCCTCGGGAACGAGCAGTACTTC.